The 31 T cell receptor beta chains listed next were all sequenced from one sample in a study of blood T cell repertoires in COVID-19. Assay used: immunoSEQ multiplex PCR; TCRdb lists only in-frame clones, some missing. There are under 130,000 clones in the sample; approximately 84% occur only once, and 6.2% lies in the top ten. The sequenced sample was peripheral blood. The receptors here all came from a human donor in a cohort sampled during active COVID-19.

This chain joins TRBV6-2 or TRBV6-3 and TRBJ1-5; 7 bases agree with TRBD1. Germline trimming cut 1 base from V and 11 bases from J; bases unmatched to any gene: 17. Germline V gives CDR1 MNHEY, CDR2 SVGEGT. The length of the CDR3 is 17 residues. CDR3 amino acids: CASSYFSGGLGGRAQHF. In nucleotides, the CDR3 is TGTGCCAGCAGTTACTTTTCAGGGGGGCTCGGCGGTCGGGCCCAGCATTTT.

This chain uses TRBV6-1 with TRBJ2-5; D is ambiguous. The CDR3 covers 18 residues. The germline gives CDR1 MNHNS, CDR2 SASEGT. Trimming stripped 0 bases from V and 4 bases from J, with 21 bases between. CDR3 DNA: TGTGCCAGCAGTGAAGCGCCCAGGATCCAGGTTTTTGGAGAGACCCAGTACTTC. Translation: CASSEAPRIQVFGETQYF.

V is TRBV5-4 and J is TRBJ1-2, with a tentative D call TRBD1 (5 bases). Deletions cut 4 bases from V and 4 bases from J, with 11 bases between. CDR3 size: 13 residues. CDR1 and CDR2 from the germline V gene are SGHNT and YYREEE (reference sequence). CDR3: CASSPRGFYGYTF. The CDR3 nucleotides read TGTGCCAGCAGCCCTCGGGGGTTCTATGGCTACACCTTC.

V is TRBV24-1 and J is TRBJ2-3; D is unresolved. Germline V gene sequence: CDR1 KGHDR, CDR2 SFDVKD. There are 13 residues in the CDR3. Trimming took off 4 bases at V and 2 bases at J, with 6 bases between the two ends. CDR3 protein: CATSDLLTDTQYF. The CDR3 nucleotides are TGTGCCACCAGTGACCTTCTCACAGATACGCAGTATTTT.

This chain connects TRBV6-1 to TRBJ2-1, with 8 bases aligning to TRBD2. The germline gives CDR1 MNHNS, CDR2 SASEGT. Losses at the gene ends were 2 bases for V and 4 bases for J; bases not matched to a gene: 4. The CDR3 is made up of 15 amino acids. Here the CDR3 DNA reads TGTGCCAGCAGTGAATACGGGGGGGGATACAATGAGCAGTTCTTC. It yields the protein CASSEYGGGYNEQFF.

The chain has TRBV18 and TRBJ1-1; a possible D gene is TRBD1 (5 bases). Trimming stripped 4 bases from V and 14 bases from J, with 14 bases between. Germline values: CDR1 KGHSH, CDR2 LQKENI. This CDR3 is built from 11 residues. CDR3 sequence: CASSRGEGYFF. In DNA form, the CDR3 reads TGTGCCAGCTCACGAGGGGAGGGGTACTTCTTT.

The rearrangement links TRBV28 to TRBJ2-7; 12 nucleotides match TRBD2. Germline CDR1 is MDHEN and CDR2 is SYDVKM. Trimming took 6 bases from V and 6 from J; bases not matched to a gene: 9. This CDR3 region has 15 residues. The CDR3 coding sequence is TGTGCCAGCAGACCCGGACTAGCGGGAATAACCGAGCAGTACTTC. It is translated as CASRPGLAGITEQYF.

This chain connects TRBV5-8 to TRBJ1-1; 8 positions agree with TRBD1. Germline V gene lookup returns CDR1 SGHTS and CDR2 YDEGEE. The CDR3 covers 19 residues. Trimming cost V 2 bases and J 3 bases; bases outside gene matches: 18. The CDR3 nucleotides are TGTGCCAGCAGCTTTTCGATTGGGGACAGGCAGGGGGTTGACACTGAAGCTTTCTTT. It specifies CASSFSIGDRQGVDTEAFF. Using reference TRBV5-8 and TRBJ1-1 for the parts outside the CDR3, the full variable domain is EAGVTQSPTHLIKTRGQQATLRCSPISGHTSVYWYQQALGLGLQFLLWYDEGEERNRGNFPPRFSGRQFPNYSSELNVNALELEDSALYLCASSFSIGDRQGVDTEAFFGQGTRLTVV.

This chain connects TRBV7-8 to TRBJ2-1; TRBD2 aligns across 11 bases. V dropped 5 bases and J dropped 4; count of bases not matched to a gene: 7. This CDR3 region has 16 residues. The germline V gene encodes CDR1 SGHVS and CDR2 FQNEAQ. The CDR3 nucleotides are TGTGCCAGCAGCCCGCTTATAGCGGGGGGGTACAATGAGCAGTTCTTC. It encodes CASSPLIAGGYNEQFF. Using reference TRBV7-8 and TRBJ2-1 for the parts outside the CDR3, the full variable domain is GAGVSQSPRYKVAKRGQDVALRCDPISGHVSLFWYQQALGQGPEFLTYFQNEAQLDKSGLPSDRFFAERPEGSVSTLKIQRTQQEDSAVYLCASSPLIAGGYNEQFFGPGTRLTVL.

The rearrangement uses TRBV29-1 and TRBJ2-1, with TRBD2 matching over 9 bases. The CDR3 runs to 17 residues. The V and J ends lost 4 bases and 7 bases, in that order; junction bases with no gene match: 17. Germline loops: CDR1 SQVTM, CDR2 ANQGSEA. CDR3 region: CSVGRILAGALGNEQFF. CDR3 nucleotides: TGCAGCGTTGGAAGGATCTTAGCGGGAGCCTTGGGAAATGAGCAGTTCTTC.

This chain uses TRBV11-2 with TRBJ2-7; 10 bases agree with TRBD2. Germline lookup yields CDR1 SGHAT and CDR2 FQNNGV. The CDR3 consists of 14 residues. V shed 4 bases, J shed 3 bases, and the junction held 3 bases outside the gene matches. The CDR3 nucleotides read TGTGCCAGCAGCTCGATAGCGGGAGGCTACGAGCAGTACTTC. The encoded protein is CASSSIAGGYEQYF. The complete variable domain, with remaining parts taken from reference TRBV11-2 and TRBJ2-7, reads EAGVAQSPRYKIIEKRQSVAFWCNPISGHATLYWYQQILGQGPKLLIQFQNNGVVDDSQLPKDRFSAERLKGVDSTLKIQPAKLEDSAVYLCASSSIAGGYEQYFGPGTRLTVT.

The J gene is TRBJ2-3, the V gene TRBV19; unclear D gene. The V gene lost 7 bases and the J gene lost 3 bases, with 20 bases spanning the gap. This CDR3 has 16 residues. Germline V lookup: CDR1 LNHDA, CDR2 SQIVND (reference sequence). The DNA of the CDR3 is TGTGCCAGTACCGATCAACCGGTCGTTTCTACAGATACGCAGTATTTT. It encodes CASTDQPVVSTDTQYF.

The chain carries TRBV6-5 and TRBJ1-1, with 7 bases matching TRBD1. J gave up 7 bases and V 4 bases, and 6 bases lay outside the gene matches. CDR3 size: 13 residues. Germline CDR1 MNHEY, CDR2 SVGAGI. This chain's CDR3 is CASSSGGPSEAFF. The CDR3, as DNA: TGTGCCAGCAGTTCAGGGGGACCAAGTGAAGCTTTCTTT.

The rearrangement links TRBV9 to TRBJ2-3, with 8 nucleotides matching TRBD1. The V and J ends lost 1 base and 0 bases, in that order; junction bases with no gene match: 10. The CDR3 sequence is 18 residues long. Germline-derived CDR1 and CDR2 are SGDLS and YYNGEE. In nucleotides, the CDR3 is TGTGCCAGCAGCGTAAGCTTGGGACAGGCCACTAGCACAGATACGCAGTATTTT. Protein: CASSVSLGQATSTDTQYF. Supplemented by reference TRBV9 and TRBJ2-3, the full variable domain reads DSGVTQTPKHLITATGQRVTLRCSPRSGDLSVYWYQQSLDQGLQFLIQYYNGEERAKGNILERFSAQQFPDLHSELNLSSLELGDSALYFCASSVSLGQATSTDTQYFGPGTRLTVL.

The V gene is TRBV5-1, the J gene TRBJ1-2; 9 bases are shared with TRBD1. Trimming removed 8 bases from V and 3 bases from J; junction bases left unmatched: 11. CDR3 size: 15 residues. Germline assignment: CDR1 SGHRS and CDR2 YFSETQ. CDR3 nucleotide sequence: TGCGCCAGTCAGATTGCACAGGGGGCACACTATGGCTACACCTTC. It codes for CASQIAQGAHYGYTF.

This rearrangement joins TRBV2 to TRBJ2-7; 10 bases line up with TRBD1. Germline CDR1 and CDR2: SNHLY and FYNNEI. The CDR3 is 15 residues long. Trimming cost V 4 bases and J 5 bases; bases outside gene matches: 8. The CDR3 sequence is CASSGRDRGDHEQYF. Here the CDR3 DNA reads TGTGCCAGCAGTGGTCGGGACAGGGGAGACCACGAGCAGTACTTC.

In its sample, this clone was seen a few times. The chain is built from TRBV6-5 and TRBJ1-2, with D perhaps matching TRBD1 (6 bases). The germline gives CDR1 MNHEY, CDR2 SVGAGI. The CDR3 runs 15 residues. The germline V and J ends were trimmed by 2 bases and 8 bases, with 18 bases remaining between them. The DNA of the CDR3 is TGTGCCAGCAGTTACCAAATTACAGGGCCGGGAGGCTACACCTTC. Its protein product is CASSYQITGPGGYTF.

V gene TRBV27 combines with J gene TRBJ2-3; D is undetermined. V was pared by 0 bases and J by 0 bases, with 7 bases between. The CDR3 has 15 residues. The V gene's germline CDR1 is MNHEY and CDR2 SMNVEV (reference sequence). The CDR3 sequence is CASSLSDFSTDTQYF. The CDR3 nucleotides read TGTGCCAGCAGTTTATCCGACTTCAGCACAGATACGCAGTATTTT.

The rearrangement links TRBV5-4 to TRBJ2-7; 7 bases map to TRBD1. The V segment lost 2 bases and the J segment 4 bases; nucleotides outside the gene matches: 3. Germline CDR1 and CDR2: SGHNT and YYREEE (reference sequence). The CDR3 extends over 13 amino acids. The CDR3 DNA follows: TGTGCCAGCAGCTTCGGCAGGGGGTACGAGCAGTACTTC. This encodes CASSFGRGYEQYF.

This chain uses TRBV28 with TRBJ1-2; a weak D match, TRBD1 (5 bases). Germline V gene data show CDR1 as MDHEN and CDR2 as SYDVKM. V shed 8 bases and J shed 7 bases, with 14 bases lying between them. The CDR3 contains 12 residues. The CDR3 nucleotides are TGTGCCAGCGGTTGGGAGGGGCCTGGCTACACCTTC. It codes for CASGWEGPGYTF.

This chain connects TRBV14 to TRBJ2-1; 12 nucleotides line up with TRBD2. After removal of 1 base from V and 7 bases from J, the junction contained 2 bases not matched to a gene. The CDR3 sequence is 15 residues long. Germline V gene sequence: CDR1 SGHDN, CDR2 FVKESK. CDR3 nucleotide sequence: TGTGCCAGCAGCCAAGTAGGACTAGCGGGAAATGAGCAGTTCTTC. The encoded protein is CASSQVGLAGNEQFF.

The chain joins TRBV2 to TRBJ2-1; perhaps TRBD2 as D (6 bases). Germline V gene sequence: CDR1 SNHLY, CDR2 FYNNEI. V was pared by 4 bases and J by 1 base, with 11 bases between. There are 15 residues in the CDR3. The CDR3 reads CASSGPGSSYNEQFF. DNA for the CDR3: TGTGCCAGCAGTGGCCCCGGGAGTTCCTACAATGAGCAGTTCTTC.

The chain combines TRBV3-1 (or the pseudogene TRBV3-2) with TRBJ2-3, with 8 bases matching TRBD1. The CDR3 loop spans 18 amino acids. Germline values: CDR1 LGHDT, CDR2 YNNKEL (reference sequence). J gave up 2 bases and V 3 bases, and 13 bases lay outside the gene matches. For the CDR3, the DNA is TGTGCCAGCAGCCATGATCACTCAGGGACAGGCAACACAGATACGCAGTATTTT. It codes for CASSHDHSGTGNTDTQYF.

The chain joins TRBV3-1 (or the pseudogene TRBV3-2) to TRBJ1-2, with 9 bases lining up with TRBD1. CDR1 is LGHDT and CDR2 is YNNKEL in the germline V gene (reference sequence). The V and J ends lost 0 bases and 7 bases, in that order; junction bases with no gene match: 9. CDR3 length: 16 amino acids. The CDR3 DNA sequence: TGTGCCAGCAGCCAAGATCATCCGGACAGGGGATTTGGCTACACCTTC. Translating it yields CASSQDHPDRGFGYTF.

The chain combines TRBV5-1 with TRBJ2-4; TRBD2 aligns across 12 bases. Germline trimming cut 0 bases from V and 2 bases from J; bases unmatched to any gene: 6. The CDR3 runs to 18 residues. Per germline, CDR1 SGHRS and CDR2 YFSETQ. The CDR3 DNA sequence: TGCGCCAGCAGCTTGGTGCTAGCGGGAGGGCCTTCCAAAAACATTCAGTACTTC. This encodes CASSLVLAGGPSKNIQYF.

This rearrangement joins TRBV7-6 to TRBJ1-2; tentatively, D is TRBD1 (6 bases). The length of the CDR3 is 16 residues. V lost 1 base and J lost 4, with 16 bases in between. CDR1 is SGHVS, CDR2 FNYEAQ, per germline. CDR3 protein: CASSLVYRAAPYGYTF. The CDR3 DNA reads TGTGCCAGCAGCTTAGTGTACAGGGCCGCCCCCTATGGCTACACCTTC.

The V gene is TRBV6-5, the J gene TRBJ1-2; a weak D match, TRBD1 (6 bases). The germline V and J ends were trimmed by 7 bases and 4 bases, with 13 bases remaining between them. CDR1 and CDR2 (germline): MNHEY, SVGAGI. This CDR3 has 13 residues. The CDR3 bases are TGTGCCAGCAAGGTTGGACAGCGCTATGGCTACACCTTC. Encoded protein: CASKVGQRYGYTF.

This chain joins TRBV7-3 and TRBJ2-5; 8 positions match TRBD1. Germline-derived CDR1 and CDR2 are SGHTA and FQGTGA. The CDR3 has 15 amino acids. J lost 4 bases, V lost 5 bases, and 9 bases had no gene match. This chain's CDR3 is CASSLQGAQGETQYF. The CDR3 nucleotides read TGTGCCAGCAGCCTCCAGGGGGCGCAGGGAGAGACCCAGTACTTC.

The CDR3 bases are TGTGCCAGCAGTGGACAGGGCGATGAGCAGTTCTTC. Translation gives CASSGQGDEQFF. The gene calls are TRBV11-3 and TRBJ2-1, with 8 bases identical to TRBD1. Unmatched junction bases numbered 3, after V lost 6 bases and J lost 8 bases. Germline CDR1 is SGHNT and CDR2 is YENEEA. This CDR3 region has 12 residues. The complete variable domain, with remaining parts taken from reference TRBV11-3 and TRBJ2-1, reads EAGVVQSPRYKIIEKKQPVAFWCNPISGHNTLYWYLQNLGQGPELLIRYENEEAVDDSQLPKDRFSAERLKGVDSTLKIQPAELGDSAVYLCASSGQGDEQFFGPGTRLTVL.

This chain links TRBV21-1 with TRBJ2-7; TRBD1 is the table's D call, not checked against the DNA. TRBV21-1 is given as a pseudogene. This CDR3 is 14 amino acids long. Here the CDR3 reads CASSKPGQTYEQYF. CDR3 nucleotides: TGTGCCAGCAGCAAACCCGGACAGACCTACGAGCAGTACTTC.

This chain uses TRBV30 with TRBJ1-1; 10 positions match TRBD1. This CDR3 has 12 amino acids. The V gene's germline CDR1 is GTSNPN and CDR2 SVGIG (reference sequence). V shed 7 bases, J shed 5 bases, and the junction held 4 bases outside the gene matches. The CDR3 protein is CAFRTGGTEAFF. The DNA of the CDR3 is TGTGCCTTTAGGACAGGGGGGACTGAAGCTTTCTTT.